This T cell receptor beta chain was captured by sequencing in a study of T cells of healthy individuals. Germline assignment: CDR1 KGHSH and CDR2 LQKENI. The CDR3 length is 11 residues. The V end was cut by 5 bases, the J end by 7 bases, with 8 bases between. This clonotype came up a few times. TCRdb called the 5' RACE reads again in MiXCR, with one record for every CDR3 protein. This sample has around 63,000 distinct CDR3 sequences; under 20% occur once, and the top ten carry approximately 4.8%. The rearrangement joins TRBV18 to TRBJ2-5; D is undetermined. The receptor comes from a human donor in good health. CDR3 sequence: CASSSRGTQYF. For the CDR3, the DNA is TGTGCCAGCTCATCCCGCGGGACCCAGTACTTC. Combining the CDR3 with reference TRBV18 and TRBJ2-5 gives the whole variable domain NAGVMQNPRHLVRRRGQEARLRCSPMKGHSHVYWYRQLPEEGLKFMVYLQKENIIDESGMPKERFSAEFPKEGPSILRIQQVVRGDSAAYFCASSSRGTQYFGPGTRLLVL.